The following is a TCR beta chain sequence with its context. The sample belongs to a study of blood T cell repertoires in COVID-19. Turning to the study itself: From T cells, B-cell-depleted T cells, or PBMCs came the material, which was cDNA or gDNA.

Authors' processing steps: Amplification from reference gene primers served as the basis for estimated nucleated cell counts. Clones were sequenced by immunoSEQ multiplex PCR, and TCRdb holds only the in-frame ones, with some missing. V, J and clone size reflect that table, while D and trimming were determined from the DNA. The sample shows around 230,000 clones, roughly 80% of them seen only once. The CDR3 loop spans 13 amino acids. The germline V gene has CDR1 SGDLS and CDR2 YYNGEE. J lost 10 bases, V lost 0 bases, and 3 bases had no gene match. This sequence was found in a woman aged 40 to 50 with active or convalescent COVID-19. The chain recombines TRBV9 with TRBJ1-2, with TRBD1 identical over 10 bases. The source material was peripheral blood. Here the CDR3 DNA reads TGTGCCAGCAGCGTAGGACAGGGGGCCCTCTACACCTTC. Residues: CASSVGQGALYTF.